The entry below gives a single T cell receptor beta chain sequence along with its context. Its specific antigen is unknown. The input lacks base qualities; no much larger clone sits a single base away. Participants in the prospective study were aged roughly 18 to 100 years, lived in about two dozen United States geographic areas, and enrolled through a virtual design. In the prospective study, cohorts were assigned on the basis of participant-reported clinical history obtained from a screening survey and a study questionnaire. Recovered participants in ImmuneRACE Cohort 3 were defined by two consecutive negative NP/OP PCR tests, clearance by a healthcare professional, or resolution of symptoms. In the prospective study, whole blood, serum and a nasopharyngeal or oropharyngeal swab were collected from each participant by mobile phlebotomists. Additional blood draws and questionnaires over an approximately two-month period could optionally be provided by prospective study participants. Before DNA extraction, prospective study blood samples were shipped either frozen or at room temperature.

The germline V gene specifies SGHTA as CDR1 and FQGNSA as CDR2. The trim is 7 bases for V and 4 bases for J, with a gap of 15 bases between the germline ends. Reading from cysteine to phenylalanine, the CDR3 counts 14 amino acids. Only CDR3 DNA remains: 42 bases, in frame from the first base. TCRbeta CDR3 regions were amplified from genomic DNA by means of the immunoSEQ Assay, a bias-controlled multiplex PCR. Processing in the source paper ran as follows. Nucleated cell counts per sample were estimated from amplification of reference gene primers within the assay. To quantify the absolute abundance of each unique TCRbeta CDR3 rearrangement, sequence reads were collapsed and filtered. For each sample, productive Simpson clonality was calculated as the square root of Simpson's diversity index across productive rearrangements. The table was pulled from immuneACCESS by TCRdb, which kept in-frame rearrangements only. Such tables lose some clones; where checked, under half of the loss comes from unresolved V genes, and the rest has no known cause. That table is the source of V, J and clone size, and D and trimming were worked out from the DNA. A total of about 480,000 clones appear in this sample, approximately 90% of them only once. The leading ten clones occupy less than 2% of the sample.

The sample comes from a study of blood T cell repertoires in COVID-19 (dated by TCRdb to the early 2020s). Turning to the overall study: Collaborator samples came from the United States, Italy and Spain and covered acute and convalescent phases of COVID-19. The dataset comprised deeply sampled blood TCRbeta repertoires from subjects exposed to, actively infected with, or recovered from COVID-19. Where available, HLA class I and class II types were taken from metadata supplied by the sample provider and were not determined by assay-based typing. A de-identified subject ID, COVID-19 status, age in years and sex were almost always included in the sample metadata. The repertoires were made available in a free public database intended to serve as a resource for research on the immune response to SARS-CoV-2. The material from the prospective study consisted of cDNA or gDNA derived from T cells, B-cell-depleted T cells, or PBMCs. Samples came from the ongoing ImmuneRACE study (first 160 participants) plus 1,254 subjects from 6 global collaborators.

The investigation overall reported the following: The amount of clinical and demographic metadata varied by source and participant and was provided uncurated.

The sequence was collected from a woman aged 40-49 years who had recovered from COVID-19. The sequence links TRBV7-2 to TRBJ2-3; the D gene lacks a confident call. The sequencing sample was made of PBMCs or T cells enriched from blood (not recorded which). CDR3 loop: CASTSMNGPDTQYF. The nucleotide sequence reads as follows: TGTGCCAGCACCTCAATGAATGGCCCAGATACGCAGTATTTT.